This T cell receptor (beta chain) is from a study of T cell responses to AZD1222 COVID-19 vaccine. Study-level results: Regions 160-218 and 743-854 dominated among vaccine-associated CD4 TCRs spanning spike.

Regarding this clone: Its antigen is unidentified.

The assay was immunoSEQ multiplex PCR, and TCRdb's table has in-frame clones only and misses some. The profile shows some 120,000 clones, around 90% of them singletons. The CDR3 extends over 14 amino acids. CDR1 and CDR2 from the germline V gene are KGHSH and LQKENI. Trimming pared 3 bases from V and 7 bases from J, leaving 12 bases between. The source is an adult in good health. The material was peripheral blood, obtained on day 0 of AZD1222 vaccination. V and J are TRBV18 and TRBJ1-4; no clear D. CDR3 sequence: CASSPGGLFEKLFF. CDR3 bases: TGTGCCAGCTCACCCGGCGGGTTATTTGAAAAACTGTTTTTT.